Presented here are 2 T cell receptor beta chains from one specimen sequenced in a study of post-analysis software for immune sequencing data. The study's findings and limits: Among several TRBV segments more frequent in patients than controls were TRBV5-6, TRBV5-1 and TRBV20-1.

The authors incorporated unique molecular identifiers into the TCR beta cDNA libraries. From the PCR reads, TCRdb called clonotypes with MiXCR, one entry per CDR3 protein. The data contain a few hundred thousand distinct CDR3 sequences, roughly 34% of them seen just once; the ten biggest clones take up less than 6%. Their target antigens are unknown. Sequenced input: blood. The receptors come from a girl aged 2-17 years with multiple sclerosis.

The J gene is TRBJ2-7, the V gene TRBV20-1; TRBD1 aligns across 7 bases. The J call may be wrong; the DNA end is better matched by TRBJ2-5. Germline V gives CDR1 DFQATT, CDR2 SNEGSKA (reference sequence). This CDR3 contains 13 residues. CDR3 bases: TGCAGTGCCTACCCGGACAGGTTGCAGACCCAGTACTTC. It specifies CSAYPDRLQTQYF.

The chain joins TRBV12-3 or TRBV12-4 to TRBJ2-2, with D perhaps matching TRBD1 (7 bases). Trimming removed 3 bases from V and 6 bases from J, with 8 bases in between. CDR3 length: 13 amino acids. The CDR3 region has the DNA TGTGCCAGCAGTTTCAGGGGGGCCGGGGAGCTGTTTTTT. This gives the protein CASSFRGAGELFF.